This TCR beta chain was identified during a study of T-cell reconstitution after alpha-beta-depleted transplantation in children. Unique molecular identifiers were built into the TCRbeta library. One entry per CDR3 protein results from TCRdb running MiXCR on the PCR reads. The sample has some 220,000 distinct CDR3 sequences; about 9.5% are singletons. This clonotype was recorded many times. The receptor was isolated from a human donor who donated a stem cell graft to a child with acute lymphoblastic leukemia. Material: PBMCs from the stem cell graft donor, obtained from the stem cell graft.

Here the CDR3 reads CASSQDGMTEAFF. Here the CDR3 DNA reads TGTGCCAGCAGCCAAGACGGTATGACTGAAGCTTTCTTT. This chain uses TRBV4-2 with TRBJ1-1, with D unresolved. The germline gives CDR1 LGHNA, CDR2 YNFKEQ. The CDR3 is 13 residues long. With 0 bases removed from V and 5 bases from J, the gap between germline ends came to 7 bases.